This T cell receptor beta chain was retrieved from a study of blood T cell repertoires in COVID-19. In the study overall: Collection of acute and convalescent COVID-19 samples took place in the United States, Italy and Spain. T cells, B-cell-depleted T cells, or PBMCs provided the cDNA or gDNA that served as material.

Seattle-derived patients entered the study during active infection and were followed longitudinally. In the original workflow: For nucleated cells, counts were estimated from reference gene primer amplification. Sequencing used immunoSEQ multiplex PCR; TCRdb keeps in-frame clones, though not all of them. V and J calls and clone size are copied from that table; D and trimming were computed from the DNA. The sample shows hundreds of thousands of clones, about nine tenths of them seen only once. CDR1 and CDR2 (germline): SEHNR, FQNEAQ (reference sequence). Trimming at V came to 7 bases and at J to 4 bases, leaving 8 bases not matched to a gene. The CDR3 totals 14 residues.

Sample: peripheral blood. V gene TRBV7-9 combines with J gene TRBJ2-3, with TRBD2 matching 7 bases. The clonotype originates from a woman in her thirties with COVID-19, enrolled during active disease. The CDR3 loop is CASIRSGNADTQYF. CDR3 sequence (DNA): TGTGCCAGCATCCGGAGCGGGAACGCAGATACGCAGTATTTT.